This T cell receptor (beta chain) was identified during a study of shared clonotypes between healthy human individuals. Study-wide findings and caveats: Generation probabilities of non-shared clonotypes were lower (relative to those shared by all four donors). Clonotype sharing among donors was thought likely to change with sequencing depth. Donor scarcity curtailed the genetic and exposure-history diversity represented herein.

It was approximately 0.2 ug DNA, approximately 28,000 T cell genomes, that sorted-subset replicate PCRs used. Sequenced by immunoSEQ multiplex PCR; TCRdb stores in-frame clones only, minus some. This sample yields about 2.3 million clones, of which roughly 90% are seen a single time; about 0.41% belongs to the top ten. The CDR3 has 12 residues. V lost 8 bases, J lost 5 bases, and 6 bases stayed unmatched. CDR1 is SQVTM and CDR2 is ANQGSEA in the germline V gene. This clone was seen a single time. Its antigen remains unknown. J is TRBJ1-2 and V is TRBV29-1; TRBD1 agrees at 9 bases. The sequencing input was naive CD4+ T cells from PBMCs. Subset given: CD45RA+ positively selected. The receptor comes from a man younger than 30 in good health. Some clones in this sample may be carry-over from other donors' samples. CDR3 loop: CSSGTGLYGYTF. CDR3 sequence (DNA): TGCAGCTCCGGGACAGGGTTATATGGCTACACCTTC.